This passage covers 20 T cell receptor beta chains from one sample sequenced in a study of T cells after yellow fever vaccination. One entry per CDR3 protein, called by TCRdb with MiXCR from the 5' RACE reads. This table has under 150,000 distinct CDR3 sequences, approximately 16% appearing once. This material consisted of CD8+ T cells sorted from PBMCs, taken 5 days after the yellow fever booster vaccination. These receptors originate from a man between 18 and 29 years old who received the YFV17D yellow fever vaccine.

This clonotype showed up just a few times. V usage is TRBV5-5 and J usage is TRBJ2-3; D perhaps matches TRBD1 (6 bases). Germline CDR1 reads SGHKS; CDR2 reads YYEKEE (reference sequence). This CDR3 has 15 amino acids. V dropped 4 bases and J dropped 2 bases, with 14 bases sitting between them. CDR3 in DNA: TGTGCCAGCAGCACCAGGACAGCACTCACAGATACGCAGTATTTT. This encodes CASSTRTALTDTQYF.

The gene calls are TRBV30 and TRBJ2-5, with 8 nucleotides matching TRBD1. Trimming at V came to 5 bases and at J to 3 bases, leaving 11 bases not matched to a gene. Germline CDR1 and CDR2: GTSNPN and SVGIG (reference sequence). The CDR3 sequence is 15 residues long. CDR3 nucleotides: TGTGCCTGGGCCGTCCCGACGGACAGGGAAGAGACCCAGTACTTC. Translated: CAWAVPTDREETQYF.

V is TRBV15 and J is TRBJ2-4; 9 bases align to TRBD1. Per germline, CDR1 LNHNV and CDR2 YYDKDF (reference sequence). V lost 5 bases to trimming and J lost 7 bases; unmatched junction nucleotides: 9. CDR3 length equals 15 residues. The CDR3 DNA reads as TGTGCCACCAGCTGGGACAGGGTTCGTGGGAACATTCAGTACTTC. Its protein is CATSWDRVRGNIQYF.

The chain joins TRBV7-9 to TRBJ1-1; D remains unclear. This CDR3 spans 14 amino acids. Germline CDR1 reads SEHNR; CDR2 reads FQNEAQ (reference sequence). V gave up 6 bases and J gave up 4 bases, with 15 bases separating them. The CDR3 is CASRPSEASTEAFF. As DNA, the CDR3 is TGTGCCAGCAGGCCAAGCGAGGCGAGCACTGAAGCTTTCTTT.

This clonotype has ten or more counts. V usage is TRBV4-3 and J usage is TRBJ2-7, with TRBD1 matching over 9 bases. V was pared by 4 bases and J by 7 bases, with 8 bases of the junction left unmatched. The CDR3 totals 14 residues. The V gene's germline CDR1 is LGHNA and CDR2 YSLEER. The CDR3 DNA sequence: TGCGCCAGCAGCCCCGGGGACAGGGCGGGGGAGCAGTACTTC. Translation gives CASSPGDRAGEQYF.

In this sample, this clonotype turned up a few times. The gene calls are TRBV7-2 and TRBJ2-7; no clear D gene. Germline V CDR1 and CDR2: SGHTA, FQGNSA. This CDR3 is built from 13 residues. Trimming removed 5 bases at V and 0 bases at J, with 8 bases between. For the CDR3, the DNA is TGTGCCAGCAGCCCATACCCCTCCTACGAGCAGTACGTC. Amino acid sequence: CASSPYPSYEQYV.

A few counts support this clonotype. The chain joins TRBV3-1 to TRBJ2-1, with no clear D. The V gene lost 0 bases and the J gene lost 2 bases, with 8 bases spanning the gap. The CDR3 has 15 residues. Germline CDR1 LGHDT, CDR2 YNNKEL (reference sequence). Here the CDR3 reads CASSQDQPAYNEQFF. The CDR3 DNA reads TGTGCCAGCAGCCAAGATCAACCCGCCTACAATGAGCAGTTCTTC.

This clonotype was observed a handful of times. The genes are TRBV4-3 and TRBJ2-7; either TRBD1 or TRBD2 may fit D (5 bases each). The ends were cut back, 3 bases at V and 3 bases at J, with 12 bases in the middle. CDR3 length: 14 residues. Germline V gene data show CDR1 as LGHNA and CDR2 as YSLEER. CDR3 DNA: TGCGCCAGCAGCCAGGGGGTGGGGAACTACGAGCAGTACTTC. This gives the protein CASSQGVGNYEQYF.

This clonotype is medium-sized. The chain carries TRBV7-8 and TRBJ1-6; no reliable D call. Germline V gene lookup returns CDR1 SGHVS and CDR2 FQNEAQ. Trimming took off 5 bases at V and 0 bases at J, with 17 bases between the two ends. The length of the CDR3 is 18 residues. CDR3 sequence reads: CASSNPITESSYNSPLHF. The CDR3 DNA follows: TGTGCCAGCAGCAATCCCATTACCGAGAGCTCCTATAATTCACCCCTCCACTTT.

This clonotype was observed at least ten times. CDR3 nucleotides: TGTGCCAGCAGCTTAGGCCTCGGAGATACGCAGTATTTT. Encoded protein: CASSLGLGDTQYF. The chain carries TRBV13 and TRBJ2-3; D is ambiguous. CDR1 is PRHDT and CDR2 is FYEKMQ in the germline V gene (reference sequence). Trimming removed 0 bases from V and 5 bases from J, with 6 bases in between. The CDR3 consists of 13 residues.

The rearrangement uses TRBV7-8 and TRBJ1-6; possible D gene TRBD1, 5 bases. The CDR3 extends over 15 amino acids. Germline CDR1 and CDR2: SGHVS and FQNEAQ. V lost 5 bases and J 6 bases, leaving 14 bases between the germline ends. This chain's CDR3 is CASSTGTEVNSPLHF. The CDR3 DNA is TGTGCCAGCAGCACCGGGACGGAGGTTAATTCACCCCTCCACTTT. Looking up the rest from reference TRBV7-8 and TRBJ1-6 gives the full variable domain: GAGVSQSPRYKVAKRGQDVALRCDPISGHVSLFWYQQALGQGPEFLTYFQNEAQLDKSGLPSDRFFAERPEGSVSTLKIQRTQQEDSAVYLCASSTGTEVNSPLHFGNGTRLTVT.

The chain combines TRBV4-2 with TRBJ2-7, with D perhaps assigned TRBD1 or TRBD2 (5 bases each). Looked up from germline, CDR1 is LGHNA and CDR2 is YNFKEQ. V dropped 5 bases and J dropped 6 bases, with 11 bases sitting between them. CDR3 length: 12 residues. CDR3 residues: CASSSWGSEQYF. The CDR3 DNA sequence: TGTGCCAGCAGCTCATGGGGGTCCGAGCAGTACTTC.

The genes are TRBV6-5 and TRBJ1-1; D is perhaps TRBD1 (5 bases). This CDR3 is 14 amino acids long. The germline V and J ends were trimmed by 5 bases and 4 bases, with 14 bases remaining between them. Germline V gives CDR1 MNHEY, CDR2 SVGAGI. CDR3 sequence (DNA): TGTGCCAGCAGTATTCCGGGACCCGCCACTGAAGCTTTCTTT. It specifies CASSIPGPATEAFF.

This clonotype was seen a handful of times. The V gene is TRBV10-3, the J gene TRBJ1-3, with a weak D call TRBD1 (5 bases). This CDR3 is 15 amino acids long. Germline CDR1 reads ENHRY; CDR2 reads SYGVKD. V lost 3 bases and J 5 bases, leaving 14 bases between the germline ends. CDR3 residues: CAISDWTNDRNTIYF. CDR3 coding DNA: TGTGCCATCAGTGATTGGACAAATGATAGAAACACCATATATTTT.

This clonotype was found a few times. The chain combines TRBV18 with TRBJ2-5, with TRBD2 matching 8 bases. The J segment lost 2 bases and the V segment lost 3 bases, leaving 8 bases of the junction unmatched. The CDR3 is made up of 16 amino acids. Germline V gives CDR1 KGHSH, CDR2 LQKENI. The CDR3 region is CASSPSHSGDQETQYF. For the CDR3, the DNA is TGTGCCAGCTCACCCAGCCATAGCGGGGATCAAGAGACCCAGTACTTC.

This chain uses TRBV24-1 with TRBJ2-1; unclear D gene. The germline CDR1 and CDR2 sequences are KGHDR and SFDVKD. V shed 3 bases and J shed 3 bases, with 5 bases lying between them. The CDR3 is made up of 13 amino acids. CDR3 region: CATSDLVYNEQFF. CDR3 in DNA: TGTGCCACCAGTGATCTCGTCTACAATGAGCAGTTCTTC.

In its sample, this clonotype was seen a few times. The chain employs TRBV12-3 or TRBV12-4 and TRBJ2-3, with TRBD2 matching over 7 bases. The CDR3 is 13 residues long. Trimming cost V 8 bases and J 0 bases; bases outside gene matches: 2. The CDR3, as DNA: TGTGCCAGCGGGGAGGGAAGCACAGATACGCAGTATTTT. It codes for CASGEGSTDTQYF.

The chain carries TRBV3-1 and TRBJ2-5; TRBD1 is a possible D gene (5 bases). Germline V gives CDR1 LGHDT, CDR2 YNNKEL (reference sequence). V was cut by 0 bases and J by 5 bases, with 7 bases left in between. CDR3 length equals 13 residues. In DNA, the CDR3 is TGTGCCAGCAGCCAAGAGGGGCTCGAGACCCAGTACTTC. Its translation is CASSQEGLETQYF.

This clonotype was detected only a few times. The gene calls are TRBV12-3 or TRBV12-4 and TRBJ2-1; 7 bases agree with TRBD1. Trimming removed 7 bases from V and 8 bases from J; junction bases left unmatched: 8. CDR3 size: 13 residues. CDR3 sequence: CASTSRQGDEQFF. CDR3 DNA sequence: TGTGCCAGCACCTCAAGACAGGGCGATGAGCAGTTCTTC.

The V call is TRBV7-9, the J call TRBJ2-7; D is uncertain. V dropped 3 bases and J dropped 0 bases, with 18 bases sitting between them. The CDR3 loop spans 17 amino acids. Looked up from germline, CDR1 is SEHNR and CDR2 is FQNEAQ (reference sequence). In DNA form, the CDR3 reads TGTGCCAGCAGCTTGGACCTAGGTCGGGTGAGCTCCTACGAGCAGTACGTC. It codes for CASSLDLGRVSSYEQYV.